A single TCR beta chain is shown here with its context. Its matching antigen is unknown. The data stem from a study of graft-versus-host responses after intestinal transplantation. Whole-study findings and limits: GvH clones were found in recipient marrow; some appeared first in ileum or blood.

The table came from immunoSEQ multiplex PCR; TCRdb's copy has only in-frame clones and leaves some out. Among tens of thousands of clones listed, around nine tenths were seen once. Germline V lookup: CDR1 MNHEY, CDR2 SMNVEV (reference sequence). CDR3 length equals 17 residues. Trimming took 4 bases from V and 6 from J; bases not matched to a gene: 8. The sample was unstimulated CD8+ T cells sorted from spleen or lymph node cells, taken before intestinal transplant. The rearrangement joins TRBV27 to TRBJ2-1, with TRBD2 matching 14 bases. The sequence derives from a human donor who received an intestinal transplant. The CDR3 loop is CASSSRTSGRYRNEQFF. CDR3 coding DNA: TGTGCCAGCAGTTCCAGGACTAGCGGGAGGTATCGCAATGAGCAGTTCTTC.